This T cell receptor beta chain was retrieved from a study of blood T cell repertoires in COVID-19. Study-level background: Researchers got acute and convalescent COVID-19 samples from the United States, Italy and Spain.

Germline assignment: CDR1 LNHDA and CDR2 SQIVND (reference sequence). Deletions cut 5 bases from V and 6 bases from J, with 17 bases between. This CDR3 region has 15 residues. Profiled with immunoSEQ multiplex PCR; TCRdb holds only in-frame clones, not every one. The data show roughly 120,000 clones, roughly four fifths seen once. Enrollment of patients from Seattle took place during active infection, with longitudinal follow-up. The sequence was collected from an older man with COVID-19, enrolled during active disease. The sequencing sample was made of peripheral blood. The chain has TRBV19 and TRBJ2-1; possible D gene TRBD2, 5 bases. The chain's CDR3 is CASSLPFEEVNEQFF. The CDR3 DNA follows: TGTGCCAGTAGTTTGCCTTTCGAGGAGGTCAATGAGCAGTTCTTC.